Listed below are T cell receptor beta chains from one sample, sequenced in a study of blood T cell repertoires in COVID-19. Data came from immunoSEQ multiplex PCR; TCRdb stores just in-frame clones and leaves some out. The sample includes about 87,000 clones, 80% to 90% of them seen just once. Sequencing used peripheral blood. The receptor source for this set is a man at least 80 years old with acute or convalescent COVID-19. Each CDR3 is given with its conserved first and last residue. The order of the fields is D gene, J gene, V gene, CDR3 protein, CDR3 DNA. A D gene is named only where the DNA matches it firmly.

D: .; J: TRBJ2-2; V: TRBV23-1; CDR3: CASPFPGELFF; DNA: TGCGCCAGCCCTTTTCCCGGGGAGCTGTTTTTT
D: .; J: TRBJ2-7; V: TRBV7-3; CDR3: CASSLTTGNEQYF; DNA: TGTGCCAGCAGCTTAACTACAGGGAACGAGCAGTACTTC
D: TRBD1; J: TRBJ1-2; V: TRBV6-2/TRBV6-3; CDR3: CASSTTRDRGRYGYTF; DNA: TGTGCCAGCAGCACCACTCGGGACAGGGGACGATATGGCTACACCTTC
D: .; J: TRBJ2-3; V: TRBV18; CDR3: CASSPGVGTAPTDTQYF; DNA: TGTGCCAGCTCACCAGGAGTCGGTACCGCCCCCACAGATACGCAGTATTTT
D: TRBD1; J: TRBJ1-1; V: TRBV6-5; CDR3: CASRTGADTEAFF; DNA: TGTGCCAGCAGGACAGGGGCGGACACTGAAGCTTTCTTT
D: TRBD1; J: TRBJ1-5; V: TRBV7-9; CDR3: CASSWTGVNQPQHF; DNA: TGTGCCAGCAGCTGGACAGGGGTAAATCAGCCCCAGCATTTT
D: .; J: TRBJ1-1; V: TRBV5-4; CDR3: CASSLSRDTEAFF; DNA: TGTGCCAGCAGCTTAAGTAGAGACACTGAAGCTTTCTTT
D: TRBD2; J: TRBJ2-1; V: TRBV10-3; CDR3: CAISLTSGDAYNEQFF; DNA: TGTGCCATCAGCCTGACTAGCGGGGACGCCTACAATGAGCAGTTCTTC
D: .; J: TRBJ1-1; V: TRBV5-1; CDR3: CASHPTDMNTEAFF; DNA: TGCGCCAGCCACCCGACAGACATGAACACTGAAGCTTTCTTT
D: TRBD1; J: TRBJ1-3; V: TRBV7-8; CDR3: CASSGRDRGFDTIYF; DNA: TGTGCCAGCAGCGGGCGGGACAGAGGATTCGACACCATATATTTT
D: TRBD1; J: TRBJ2-1; V: TRBV4-2; CDR3: CASSQATGGNEQFF; DNA: TGTGCCAGCAGCCAAGCCACAGGGGGTAATGAGCAGTTCTTC
D: .; J: TRBJ1-4; V: TRBV13; CDR3: CASSLGPLTRGEKLFF; DNA: TGTGCCAGCAGCTTAGGTCCCCTCACCCGGGGTGAAAAACTGTTTTTT
D: TRBD1; J: TRBJ2-2; V: TRBV5-1; CDR3: CASSWGTGNTGELFF; DNA: TGCGCCAGCAGCTGGGGGACAGGGAACACCGGGGAGCTGTTTTTT
D: .; J: TRBJ2-7; V: TRBV23-1; CDR3: CASSQSHRESYEQYF; DNA: TGCGCCAGCAGTCAATCGCACAGGGAATCCTACGAGCAGTACTTC
D: TRBD2; J: TRBJ2-7; V: TRBV5-4; CDR3: CASSFGGAGGPDEQYF; DNA: TGTGCCAGCAGCTTTGGCGGAGCGGGAGGGCCAGACGAGCAGTACTTC
D: TRBD1; J: TRBJ1-2; V: TRBV30; CDR3: CAWGYPRGFNYGYTF; DNA: TGTGCCTGGGGATATCCCAGGGGGTTTAACTATGGCTACACCTTC
D: TRBD1; J: TRBJ2-5; V: TRBV7-9; CDR3: CASSLGDRGFQETQYF; DNA: TGTGCCAGCAGCTTAGGGGACAGGGGGTTCCAAGAGACCCAGTACTTC
D: TRBD1; J: TRBJ1-2; V: TRBV28; CDR3: CASAGGGNYGYTF; DNA: TGTGCCAGCGCAGGGGGCGGTAACTATGGCTACACCTTC
D: TRBD2; J: TRBJ2-5; V: TRBV5-1; CDR3: CASSSPQGLAGLAQETQYF; DNA: TGCGCCAGCAGCTCCCCGCAGGGACTAGCGGGGTTGGCGCAAGAGACCCAGTACTTC
D: TRBD1; J: TRBJ1-2; V: TRBV7-8; CDR3: CASSLGDRGDYGYTF; DNA: TGTGCCAGCAGCTTAGGGGACAGGGGGGACTATGGCTACACCTTC
D: .; J: TRBJ1-1; V: TRBV11-3; CDR3: CASSFIGGTEAFF; DNA: TGTGCCAGCAGCTTTATCGGGGGAACTGAAGCTTTCTTT
D: TRBD2; J: TRBJ2-1; V: TRBV6-5; CDR3: CASSYSSGRNEQFF; DNA: TGTGCCAGCAGTTATAGTAGCGGGAGGAATGAGCAGTTCTTC